The 5 T cell receptor beta chains listed next were all sequenced from one sample in a study of shared clonotypes between healthy human individuals. Libraries were prepared by immunoSEQ multiplex PCR; TCRdb keeps only in-frame clonotypes and omits some of them. This table has hundreds of thousands of clones, over 60% appearing once. The specimen sequenced was PBMCs. Source of these receptors: a woman aged 35 to 49 in good health. Some clones in this sample may be carry-over from other donors' samples.

This clone occurred a few times. This likely reflects a read error, since a far larger clone is one base away. The CDR3 protein is CASSQGDTHTNTEALF. The CDR3 nucleotides are TGTGCCAGCAGCCAAGGGGACACTCACACCAACACTGAAGCTCTCTTT. J is TRBJ1-1 and V is TRBV4-2, with a tentative D call TRBD1 (6 bases). This CDR3 is built from 16 residues. CDR1 and CDR2 from the germline V gene are LGHNA and YNFKEQ.

V usage is TRBV10-1 and J usage is TRBJ2-7; D possibly corresponds to TRBD2 (5 bases). The CDR3 runs to 12 residues. CDR1 is WNHNN, CDR2 SYGVQD, per germline (reference sequence). The V end was cut by 3 bases, the J end by 3 bases, with 6 bases between. The CDR3 protein is CASSEGGYEQYF. The CDR3 DNA reads TGCGCCAGCAGTGAAGGAGGCTACGAGCAGTACTTC.

This chain joins TRBV25-1 and TRBJ2-2; TRBD2 matches 7 bases. Trimming at V came to 2 bases and at J to 5 bases, leaving 8 bases not matched to a gene. Per the germline V gene, CDR1 is MGHDK and CDR2 is SYGVNS. The CDR3 sequence is 16 residues long. The CDR3 here is CASSEEPSGLTGELFF. The DNA of the CDR3 is TGTGCCAGCAGTGAAGAGCCTAGCGGACTAACCGGGGAGCTGTTTTTT.

This sequence joins TRBV5-4 and TRBJ1-5, with D tentatively TRBD1 (5 bases). V lost 5 bases and J 2 bases, leaving 26 bases between the germline ends. Germline V gene sequence: CDR1 SGHNT, CDR2 YYREEE (reference sequence). There are 19 residues in the CDR3. Here the CDR3 reads CASSLSDEGKRGGNQPQHF. In DNA form, the CDR3 reads TGTGCCAGCAGTCTTTCGGATGAGGGCAAGCGGGGGGGCAATCAGCCCCAGCATTTT.

This sequence joins TRBV7-9 and TRBJ1-1; no definite D call. The CDR3 consists of 15 residues. CDR1 and CDR2 from the germline V gene are SEHNR and FQNEAQ (reference sequence). Trimming took 8 bases from V and 3 from J, leaving 19 bases between them. The chain's CDR3 is CASHILRERDTEAFF. The DNA of the CDR3 is TGTGCCAGCCATATCTTGCGGGAAAGGGACACTGAAGCTTTCTTT. Combining the CDR3 with reference TRBV7-9 and TRBJ1-1 gives the whole variable domain DTGVSQNPRHKITKRGQNVTFRCDPISEHNRLYWYRQTLGQGPEFLTYFQNEAQLEKSRLLSDRFSAERPKGSFSTLEIQRTEQGDSAMYLCASHILRERDTEAFFGQGTRLTVV.